These 8 T cell receptor beta chains were all obtained from the same sample, sequenced in a study of control samples from healthy donors and cancer patients. The protocol was immunoSEQ multiplex PCR, while the TCRdb copy is restricted to in-frame clones and leaves out a portion. The table has 100,000 to 150,000 clones, roughly 84% seen once; the top ten hold more than 1.5%. Sequencing was performed on blood. These receptors originate from a man aged 18 to 29 in good health.

The chain links TRBV4-3 to TRBJ2-7, with TRBD2 as a possible D gene (5 bases). This CDR3 has 15 amino acids. Germline CDR1 reads LGHNA; CDR2 reads YSLEER. V shed 0 bases and J shed 4 bases, with 13 bases lying between them. The CDR3, as DNA: TGCGCCAGCAGCCAAGATCATTCTAGCTGGTACGAGCAGTACTTC. It is translated as CASSQDHSSWYEQYF.

The chain links TRBV11-2 to TRBJ1-1; D remains unclear. The CDR3 has 15 amino acids. Germline V gives CDR1 SGHAT, CDR2 FQNNGV. Trimming removed 4 bases at V and 5 bases at J, with 17 bases between. The CDR3 DNA is TGTGCCAGCAGCTCCCGGGTTCCCTTGGGGACTGAAGCTTTCTTT. This encodes CASSSRVPLGTEAFF. Complete variable domain (other parts from reference TRBV11-2 and TRBJ1-1): EAGVAQSPRYKIIEKRQSVAFWCNPISGHATLYWYQQILGQGPKLLIQFQNNGVVDDSQLPKDRFSAERLKGVDSTLKIQPAKLEDSAVYLCASSSRVPLGTEAFFGQGTRLTVV.

CDR3 bases: TGCGCCAGCAGCCAAATGTCACTCCCTCTAGTCATTGGTGAGCAGTTCTTC. It specifies CASSQMSLPLVIGEQFF. The V call is TRBV4-1, the J call TRBJ2-1; D gene unclear. CDR3 length equals 17 residues. Germline CDR1 MGHRA, CDR2 YSYEKL. V shed 2 bases and J shed 9 bases, with 23 bases lying between them.

The chain links TRBV6-5 to TRBJ1-2; D is ambiguous. V shed 6 bases and J shed 6 bases, with 11 bases lying between them. This CDR3 is 12 amino acids long. Germline V CDR1 and CDR2: MNHEY, SVGAGI. The CDR3 DNA reads as TGTGCCAGCAGACCAGGCGACCATGGCTACACCTTC. The encoded protein is CASRPGDHGYTF.

The chain links TRBV9 to TRBJ2-3; TRBD2 agrees at 10 bases. The length of the CDR3 is 17 residues. Germline V gives CDR1 SGDLS, CDR2 YYNGEE. V dropped 0 bases and J dropped 6; count of bases not matched to a gene: 10. CDR3 DNA sequence: TGTGCCAGCAGCGTAGAGGGACTAGCGAGAGGTTCGGATACGCAGTATTTT. Translated, it gives CASSVEGLARGSDTQYF.

The V and J genes are TRBV11-2 and TRBJ2-3, with D possibly being TRBD2 (6 bases). CDR3 size: 17 residues. Per the germline V gene, CDR1 is SGHAT and CDR2 is FQNNGV. V was pared by 5 bases and J by 4 bases, with 22 bases between. In nucleotides, the CDR3 is TGTGCCAGCAGCCCCGAACGCGGGATCGGGGCGGCAGATACGCAGTATTTT. This sequence encodes CASSPERGIGAADTQYF.

V and J are TRBV3-1 (or the pseudogene TRBV3-2) and TRBJ2-7; 16 positions agree with TRBD2. CDR3 size: 17 residues. Germline CDR1 is LGHDT and CDR2 is YNNKEL (reference sequence). V gave up 4 bases and J gave up 3 bases; unmatched junction bases: 6. The CDR3 DNA reads as TGTGCCAGCAGCCGAGGGACTAGCGGGAGGGCCCACTACGAGCAGTACTTC. As protein: CASSRGTSGRAHYEQYF.

The rearrangement uses TRBV11-2 and TRBJ1-2; TRBD1 matches 8 bases. Germline V CDR1 and CDR2: SGHAT, FQNNGV. The J segment lost 8 bases and the V segment lost 5 bases, leaving 7 bases of the junction unmatched. CDR3 length: 13 residues. CDR3 in DNA: TGTGCCAGCAGCCTAGGACAGGGAGGCGGCTACACCTTC. This encodes CASSLGQGGGYTF.